This T cell receptor (beta chain) was retrieved from a study of response to subunit inactivated influenza vaccine (dated by TCRdb to the late 2010s). Looking at the study overall: The study used deep quantitative T cell receptor repertoire profiling to track responses to a trivalent subunit inactivated influenza vaccine. On the study overall, not on this receptor specifically: The authors suggested that each seasonal influenza vaccination may recruit only a limited number of new T cells.

Comments on this clonotype: Its binding antigen is unknown. There are no base qualities to consult, and no much larger clone falls within one base.

The method was RT-PCR. Sequenced using an Illumina HiSeq 2500. TCRdb itself trimmed the public reads at Q25 with fastp, ran MiXCR and retained productive beta chains. When rows share a CDR3 protein, they turn into one entry using the most common DNA and genes. This sample has roughly 700,000 distinct CDR3 sequences in its table, and approximately 14% of those were observed once. Around 7% of the sample is taken by the ten largest. Source: PBMCs from blood, taken 14 to 15 days before vaccination. This TCR came from a man aged 45 to 65 who received an inactivated influenza vaccine. Donor details come from another sample of the same person, matched by shared clones.

The DNA is as follows: TGTGCCAGCAGCTCCGGGCCGCCGCCAGAGACCCAGTACTTC. Translated, this gives CASSSGPPPETQYF. The chain links TRBV5-4 with TRBJ2-5, with no confident D gene call. Taken from the germline V gene (reference sequence), the CDR1 and CDR2 loops are SGHNT and YYREEE. The V end loses 3 bases and the J end loses 4 bases, and a stretch of 13 bases separates them. The CDR3 measures 14 amino acids from cysteine to phenylalanine. Left in the record is the CDR3 DNA by itself, 42 bases read in frame from the first base.